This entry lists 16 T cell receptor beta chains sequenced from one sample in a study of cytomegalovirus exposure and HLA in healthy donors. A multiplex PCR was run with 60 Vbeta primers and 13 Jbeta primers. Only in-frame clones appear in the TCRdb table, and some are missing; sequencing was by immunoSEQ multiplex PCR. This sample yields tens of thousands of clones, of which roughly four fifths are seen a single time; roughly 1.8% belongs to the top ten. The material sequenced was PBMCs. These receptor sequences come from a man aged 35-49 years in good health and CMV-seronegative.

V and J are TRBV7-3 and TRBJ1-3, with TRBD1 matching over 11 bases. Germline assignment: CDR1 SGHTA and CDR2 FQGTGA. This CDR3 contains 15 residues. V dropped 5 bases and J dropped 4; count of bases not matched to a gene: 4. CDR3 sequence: CASSVDRGLGNTIYF. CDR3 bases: TGTGCCAGCAGCGTGGACAGGGGGCTAGGAAACACCATATATTTT.

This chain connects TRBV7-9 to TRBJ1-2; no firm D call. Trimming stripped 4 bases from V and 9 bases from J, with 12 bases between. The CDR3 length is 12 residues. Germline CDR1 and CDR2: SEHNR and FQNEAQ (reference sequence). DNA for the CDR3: TGTGCCAGCAGCTCAGGCGGGCCGAGCTACACCTTC. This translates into CASSSGGPSYTF.

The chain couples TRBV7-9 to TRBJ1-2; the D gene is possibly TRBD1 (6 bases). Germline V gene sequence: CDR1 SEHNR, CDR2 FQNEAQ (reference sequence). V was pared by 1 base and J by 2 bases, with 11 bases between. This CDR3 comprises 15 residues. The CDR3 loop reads CASSLDRDLNYGYTF. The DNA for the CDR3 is TGTGCCAGCAGCTTAGACAGGGACCTCAACTATGGCTACACCTTC.

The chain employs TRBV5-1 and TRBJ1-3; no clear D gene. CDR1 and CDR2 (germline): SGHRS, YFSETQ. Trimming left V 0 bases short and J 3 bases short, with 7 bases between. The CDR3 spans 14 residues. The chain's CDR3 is CASSLDSDGNTIYF. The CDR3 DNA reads TGCGCCAGCAGCTTGGACAGTGATGGAAACACCATATATTTT.

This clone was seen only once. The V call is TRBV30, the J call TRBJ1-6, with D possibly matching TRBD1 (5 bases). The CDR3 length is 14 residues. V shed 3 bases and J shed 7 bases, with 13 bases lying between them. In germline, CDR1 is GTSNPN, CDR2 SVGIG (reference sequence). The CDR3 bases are TGTGCCTGGAGGGGGATAAGGGGAAATTCACCCCTCCACTTT. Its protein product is CAWRGIRGNSPLHF.

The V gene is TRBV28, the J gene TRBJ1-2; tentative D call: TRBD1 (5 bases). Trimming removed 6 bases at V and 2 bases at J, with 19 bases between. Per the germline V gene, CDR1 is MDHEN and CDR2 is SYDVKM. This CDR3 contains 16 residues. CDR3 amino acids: CASRPGGGLLNYGYTF. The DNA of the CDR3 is TGTGCCAGCAGGCCCGGCGGGGGACTTCTAAACTATGGCTACACCTTC.

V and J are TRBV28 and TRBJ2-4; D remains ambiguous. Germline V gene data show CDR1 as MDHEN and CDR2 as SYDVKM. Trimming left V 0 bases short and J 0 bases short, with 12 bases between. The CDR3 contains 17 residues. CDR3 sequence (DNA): TGTGCCAGCAGTTTATGGCAGGCCTCCCAAGCCAAAAACATTCAGTACTTC. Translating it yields CASSLWQASQAKNIQYF.

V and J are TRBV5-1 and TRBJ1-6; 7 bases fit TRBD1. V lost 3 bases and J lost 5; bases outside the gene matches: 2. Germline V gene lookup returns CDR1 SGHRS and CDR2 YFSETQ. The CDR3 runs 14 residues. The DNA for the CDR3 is TGCGCCAGCAGCTCCGGACAGGATAATTCACCCCTCCACTTT. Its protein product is CASSSGQDNSPLHF.

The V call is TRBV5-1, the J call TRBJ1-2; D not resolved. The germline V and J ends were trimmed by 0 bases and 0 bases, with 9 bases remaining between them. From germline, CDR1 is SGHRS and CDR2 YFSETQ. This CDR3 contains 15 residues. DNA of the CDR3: TGCGCCAGCAGCTTGGCCTCCGCAGCTAACTATGGCTACACCTTC. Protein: CASSLASAANYGYTF. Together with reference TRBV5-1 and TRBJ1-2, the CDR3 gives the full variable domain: KAGVTQTPRYLIKTRGQQVTLSCSPISGHRSVSWYQQTPGQGLQFLFEYFSETQRNKGNFPGRFSGRQFSNSRSEMNVSTLELGDSALYLCASSLASAANYGYTFGSGTRLTVV.

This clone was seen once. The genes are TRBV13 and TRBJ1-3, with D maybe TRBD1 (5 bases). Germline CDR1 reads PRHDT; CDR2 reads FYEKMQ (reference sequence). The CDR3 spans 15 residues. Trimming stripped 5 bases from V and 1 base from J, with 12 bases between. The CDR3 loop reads CASSPTGMSGNTIYF. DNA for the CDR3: TGTGCCAGCAGCCCAACAGGAATGTCTGGAAACACCATATATTTT.

CDR3 sequence: CASSEIRGPSPLHF. The CDR3 coding sequence is TGTGCCAGCAGTGAAATCAGGGGTCCTTCACCCCTCCACTTT. The rearrangement links TRBV6-1 to TRBJ1-6; D is perhaps TRBD1 (6 bases). There are 14 residues in the CDR3. Germline values: CDR1 MNHNS, CDR2 SASEGT. V shed 2 bases and J shed 9 bases, with 11 bases lying between them.

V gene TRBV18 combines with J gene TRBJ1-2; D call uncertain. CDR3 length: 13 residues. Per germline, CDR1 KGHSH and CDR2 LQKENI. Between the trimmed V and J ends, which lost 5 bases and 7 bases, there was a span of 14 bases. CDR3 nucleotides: TGTGCCAGCTCATCTACGACAACAAGTGGCTACACCTTC. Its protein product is CASSSTTTSGYTF.

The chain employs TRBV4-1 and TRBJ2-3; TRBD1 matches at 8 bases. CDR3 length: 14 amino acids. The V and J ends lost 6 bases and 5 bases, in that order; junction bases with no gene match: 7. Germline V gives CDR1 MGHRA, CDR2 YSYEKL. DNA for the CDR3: TGCGCCAGCAGGGACAGGGTCCGGATAGATACGCAGTATTTT. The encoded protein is CASRDRVRIDTQYF.

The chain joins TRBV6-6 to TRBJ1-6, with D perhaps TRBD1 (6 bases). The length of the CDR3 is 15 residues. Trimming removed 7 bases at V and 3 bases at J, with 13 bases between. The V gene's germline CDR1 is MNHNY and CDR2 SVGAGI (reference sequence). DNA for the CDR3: TGTGCCAGCACACCTACAGGGAACTATAATTCACCCCTCCACTTT. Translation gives CASTPTGNYNSPLHF.

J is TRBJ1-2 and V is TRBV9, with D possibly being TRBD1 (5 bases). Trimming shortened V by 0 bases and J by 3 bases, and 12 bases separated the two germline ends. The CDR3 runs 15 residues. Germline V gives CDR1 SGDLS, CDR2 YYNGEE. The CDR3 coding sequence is TGTGCCAGCAGCGTAGAAAGTCAGGGCGACTATGGCTACACCTTC. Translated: CASSVESQGDYGYTF.

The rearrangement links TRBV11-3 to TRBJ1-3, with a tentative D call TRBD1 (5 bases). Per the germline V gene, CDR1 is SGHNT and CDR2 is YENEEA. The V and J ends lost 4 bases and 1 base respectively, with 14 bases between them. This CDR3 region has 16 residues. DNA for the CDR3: TGTGCCAGCAGCTCATATACGGGACTGTCTGGAAACACCATATATTTT. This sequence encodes CASSSYTGLSGNTIYF. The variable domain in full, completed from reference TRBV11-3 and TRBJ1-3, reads EAGVVQSPRYKIIEKKQPVAFWCNPISGHNTLYWYLQNLGQGPELLIRYENEEAVDDSQLPKDRFSAERLKGVDSTLKIQPAELGDSAVYLCASSSYTGLSGNTIYFGEGSWLTVV.